The 25 T cell receptor beta chains listed next were all sequenced from one sample in a study of T cells expressing NK-cell markers. After re-calling the 5' RACE reads, TCRdb lists one entry per CDR3 protein, DNA absent. This sample's table has a few hundred thousand distinct CDR3 sequences. Material for sequencing was blood T cells: a sorted CD56 or NKG2C T cell subset, CD4+ or CD8+ T cells, or bulk PBMC T cells (not recorded which). The receptors come from a man aged 18 to 35 in good health.

This sequence joins TRBV6-1 and TRBJ2-2; the D call from TCRdb, TRBD1, cannot be confirmed without DNA. From germline, CDR1 is MNHNS and CDR2 SASEGT. This CDR3 spans 14 amino acids. This CDR3 is CASIDRGGTGELFF.

V is TRBV12-3 or TRBV12-4 and J is TRBJ1-4. CDR3 size: 16 residues. The CDR3 protein is CASSFVVGNVNEKLFF.

The chain joins TRBV3-1 to TRBJ2-7; TCRdb gives TRBD2 as the D gene, but with no DNA this cannot be confirmed. CDR3 length: 15 amino acids. The germline V gene has CDR1 LGHDT and CDR2 YNNKEL (reference sequence). The CDR3 loop reads CASSYLAGDSYEQYF.

The chain links TRBV5-5 to TRBJ2-4. Germline V gene sequence: CDR1 SGHKS, CDR2 YYEKEE (reference sequence). The CDR3 is 13 amino acids. The chain's CDR3 is CASSLAERIIQYF.

The chain has TRBV6-5 and TRBJ2-7; lacking DNA, the TRBD1 call made by TCRdb goes unchecked. CDR1 MNHEY and CDR2 SVGAGI come from the germline V gene. The CDR3 is 15 amino acids. This CDR3 reads CASSYQDRDSYEQYF.

The chain recombines TRBV12-3 or TRBV12-4 with TRBJ2-7; TCRdb's assignment of TRBD2 cannot be checked, as there is no DNA. CDR3 length: 14 residues. The CDR3 loop reads CASSPASGASRQYF.

CDR3 protein: CAWSVTGEPLETQYF. The J gene is TRBJ2-5, the V gene TRBV30; with no DNA, the TCRdb D assignment of TRBD1 cannot be verified. The CDR3 is 15 amino acids. Germline loops: CDR1 GTSNPN, CDR2 SVGIG (reference sequence).

The CDR3 sequence is CASSPDRGAKNIQYF. The genes are TRBV7-8 and TRBJ2-4; checking the TCRdb D call of TRBD1 is not possible without DNA. Looked up from germline, CDR1 is SGHVS and CDR2 is FQNEAQ. CDR3 size: 15 residues.

V usage is TRBV12-3 or TRBV12-4 and J usage is TRBJ2-1; TCRdb picks TRBD2, but there is no DNA to check that call. The CDR3 sequence is 13 residues long. The CDR3 protein is CASSSGERNEQFF.

The chain couples TRBV20-1 to TRBJ2-7; as DNA is missing, the TRBD1 call by TCRdb cannot be tested. The CDR3 length is 13 residues. CDR1 is DFQATT and CDR2 is SNEGSKA in the germline V gene (reference sequence). CDR3 in amino acids: CSAPPGQGDEQYF.

The chain joins TRBV4-3 to TRBJ2-1. Germline assignment: CDR1 LGHNA and CDR2 YSLEER. CDR3 size: 15 residues. The CDR3 sequence is CASSQEGSWFHEQFF.

The chain links TRBV5-1 to TRBJ2-1; TCRdb's D gene call, TRBD1, goes unchecked for lack of DNA. Germline assignment: CDR1 SGHRS and CDR2 YFSETQ. The CDR3 contains 16 residues. CDR3 amino acids: CASSYGVGTGNNEQFF. Variable domain in full (rest from reference TRBV5-1 and TRBJ2-1): KAGVTQTPRYLIKTRGQQVTLSCSPISGHRSVSWYQQTPGQGLQFLFEYFSETQRNKGNFPGRFSGRQFSNSRSEMNVSTLELGDSALYLCASSYGVGTGNNEQFFGPGTRLTVL.

The CDR3 sequence is CASSDAGEGYGYTF. This chain links TRBV5-1 with TRBJ1-2; as DNA is missing, the TRBD1 call by TCRdb cannot be tested. The CDR3 extends over 14 amino acids. Germline lookup yields CDR1 SGHRS and CDR2 YFSETQ.

The V and J genes are TRBV12-3 or TRBV12-4 and TRBJ2-1; absent DNA, TCRdb's TRBD2 call cannot be checked. The CDR3 is made up of 14 amino acids. CDR3 sequence: CASKARPTYNEQFF.

The chain is built from TRBV12-3 or TRBV12-4 and TRBJ2-1; as DNA is missing, the TRBD2 call by TCRdb cannot be tested. This CDR3 is 18 amino acids long. CDR3 sequence reads: CASSLRASGLDSYNEQFF.

This chain uses TRBV12-3 or TRBV12-4 with TRBJ2-5; TCRdb names TRBD1, which stays unverified in the absence of DNA. The CDR3 consists of 15 residues. CDR3 sequence reads: CASSLRGLRQETQYF.

V is TRBV12-3 or TRBV12-4 and J is TRBJ2-1; absent DNA, TCRdb's TRBD2 call cannot be checked. The CDR3 length is 17 residues. This chain's CDR3 is CASSLNLGAAGANEQFF.

This chain links TRBV20-1 with TRBJ2-5; absent DNA, TCRdb's TRBD1 call cannot be checked. Per the germline V gene, CDR1 is DFQATT and CDR2 is SNEGSKA (reference sequence). This CDR3 contains 15 residues. CDR3 loop: CSARDRRTGSETQYF.

The gene calls are TRBV7-2 and TRBJ2-7; TCRdb's assignment of TRBD1 cannot be checked, as there is no DNA. The germline V gene encodes CDR1 SGHTA and CDR2 FQGNSA. This CDR3 spans 17 amino acids. CDR3 amino acids: CASSAALSLGGSSEQYF.

The genes are TRBV12-3 or TRBV12-4 and TRBJ1-6; without DNA, the TCRdb call of TRBD1 cannot be checked. The CDR3 extends over 15 amino acids. This chain's CDR3 is CASSFRTGTNSPLHF.

The rearrangement uses TRBV20-1 and TRBJ2-7. In germline, CDR1 is DFQATT, CDR2 SNEGSKA (reference sequence). The CDR3 sequence is 14 residues long. The CDR3 sequence: CSSYDWHRSYEQYF.

The chain recombines TRBV29-1 with TRBJ1-1. The germline CDR1 and CDR2 sequences are SQVTM and ANQGSEA. The CDR3 sequence is 13 residues long. The CDR3 loop is CSEVGQIDTEAFF.

The J gene is TRBJ2-5, the V gene TRBV20-1; the TRBD2 assignment by TCRdb is unverifiable without DNA. The CDR3 extends over 15 amino acids. CDR1 and CDR2 (germline): DFQATT, SNEGSKA (reference sequence). CDR3: CSAVVSASAKETQYF.

The chain has TRBV18 and TRBJ2-6; TCRdb picks TRBD1, but there is no DNA to check that call. Germline assignment: CDR1 KGHSH and CDR2 LQKENI. The CDR3 sequence is 19 residues long. This CDR3 is CASSPVRSGGVTGANVLTF.

The chain combines TRBV20-1 with TRBJ1-1; TCRdb's D call, TRBD1, is unchecked because there is no DNA. This CDR3 comprises 15 residues. Per the germline V gene, CDR1 is DFQATT and CDR2 is SNEGSKA (reference sequence). CDR3 sequence reads: CSANYRPGTNTEAFF.